A single sample is the source of the 5 T cell receptor beta chains below, sequenced in a study of T cells after yellow fever vaccination. TCRdb redid the calling of the 5' RACE reads with MiXCR, one entry per CDR3 protein. This table holds some 290,000 distinct CDR3 sequences, around 10% found once. The sample in question was CD4+ T cells sorted from PBMCs, obtained 45 days after the yellow fever booster vaccination. The receptors come from a young man who received the YFV17D yellow fever vaccine.

The chain recombines TRBV9 with TRBJ2-7; tentatively, D is TRBD1 (6 bases). Germline lookup yields CDR1 SGDLS and CDR2 YYNGEE. The ends were cut back, 3 bases at V and 3 bases at J, with 16 bases in the middle. The CDR3 runs 15 residues. CDR3 residues: CASSAGADSFYEQYF. The CDR3 DNA follows: TGTGCCAGCAGCGCAGGGGCGGACAGCTTCTACGAGCAGTACTTC.

There are a few counts of this clonotype. This chain links TRBV6-1 with TRBJ2-7, with 7 nucleotides matching TRBD1. The length of the CDR3 is 15 residues. The V gene end was trimmed by 3 bases and the J gene end by 2 bases; junction bases not matched to a gene: 7. Germline lookup yields CDR1 MNHNS and CDR2 SASEGT. CDR3 sequence reads: CASSEGTTGAYEQYF. The CDR3, as DNA: TGTGCCAGCAGTGAGGGGACAACAGGGGCCTACGAGCAGTACTTC.

This clonotype appeared a few times. The chain has TRBV28 and TRBJ2-5; tentative D call: TRBD1 (5 bases). Germline loops: CDR1 MDHEN, CDR2 SYDVKM. This CDR3 contains 14 residues. The V and J ends lost 3 bases and 5 bases respectively, with 13 bases between them. The CDR3 DNA reads TGTGCCAGCAGTTTGCACAGGAATCTGGAGACCCAGTACTTC. Amino acids: CASSLHRNLETQYF.

This clonotype was observed once. The CDR3 DNA reads TGTGCCAGCAGCCAACGAACGGGGCTTGAGCAGTTCTTC. This codes for CASSQRTGLEQFF. The J gene is TRBJ2-1, the V gene TRBV7-2; D may be TRBD1 or TRBD2 (5 bases each). The germline V gene has CDR1 SGHTA and CDR2 FQGNSA. This CDR3 is built from 13 residues. Deletions cut 5 bases from V and 9 bases from J, with 14 bases between.

This clonotype came up a few times. V is TRBV7-9 and J is TRBJ2-1; 8 bases match TRBD1. The CDR3 totals 17 residues. Germline values: CDR1 SEHNR, CDR2 FQNEAQ (reference sequence). Trimming cost V 6 bases and J 0 bases; bases outside gene matches: 10. The CDR3 DNA reads as TGTGCCAGCAGACCCGATACTGGACAGGGCTCCTACAATGAGCAGTTCTTC. This encodes CASRPDTGQGSYNEQFF.